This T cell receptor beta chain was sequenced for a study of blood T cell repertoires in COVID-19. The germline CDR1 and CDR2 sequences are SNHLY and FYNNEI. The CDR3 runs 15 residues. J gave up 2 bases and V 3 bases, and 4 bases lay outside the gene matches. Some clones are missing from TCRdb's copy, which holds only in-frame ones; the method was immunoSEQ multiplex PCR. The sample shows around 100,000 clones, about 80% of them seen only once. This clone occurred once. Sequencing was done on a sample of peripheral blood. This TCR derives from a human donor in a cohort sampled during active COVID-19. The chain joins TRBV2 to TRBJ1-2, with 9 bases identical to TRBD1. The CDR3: CASSDGDRGNYGYTF. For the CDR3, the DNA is TGTGCCAGCAGTGATGGAGACAGGGGGAACTATGGCTACACCTTC.